This T cell receptor beta chain was found in a study of cytomegalovirus exposure and HLA in healthy donors. V lost 1 base and J 0 bases, leaving 10 bases between the germline ends. Germline V lookup: CDR1 SGHTA, CDR2 FQGNSA. CDR3 length equals 15 residues. 60 Vbeta and 13 Jbeta primers were used in PCR. The assay was immunoSEQ multiplex PCR, and TCRdb's table has in-frame clones only and misses some. The sample yields some 150,000 clones, 75% to 85% seen once. This chain connects TRBV7-2 to TRBJ2-7, with D possibly TRBD1 on 6 matching bases. What was sequenced was PBMCs. The sequence was obtained from a woman aged 45-65 years in good health and CMV-seronegative. The CDR3 sequence is CASSLVQGLSYEQYF. CDR3 nucleotides: TGTGCCAGCAGCTTAGTACAGGGCCTCTCCTACGAGCAGTACTTC.